This TCR beta chain is from a study of CD8+CD57+ T cells in acquired aplastic anemia. Whole-study results and caveats: Researchers report that around 29 CD8+ CDR3 sequences appeared in both patients and controls.

The patients chosen for sequencing had shown expansion of CD8+CD57+ cells (detected by flow cytometry). A severe acquired aplastic anemia diagnosis applied to all patients. Turning to this clonotype: The target antigen is unknown.

CDR3 length equals 13 residues. Trimming left V 5 bases short and J 0 bases short, with 10 bases between. Germline CDR1 is SQVTM and CDR2 is ANQGSEA. Genomic DNA constituted the template upon which TCR beta VDJ and CDR3 profiling was performed. MiXCR, applied by TCRdb to the reads, yields one record per CDR3 protein. The sample includes about 54,000 distinct CDR3 sequences, about 56% of them seen just once. The TCR comes from a human donor with aplastic anemia. The rearrangement uses TRBV29-1 and TRBJ1-1; D may be TRBD1 (5 bases). The sequencing sample was made of sorted CD4+, CD8+, or CD8+CD57+ T cells (not recorded which) from PBMCs. For the CDR3, the DNA is TGCAGCGTTAAGGGACTGTTGAACACTGAAGCTTTCTTT. Its protein is CSVKGLLNTEAFF.